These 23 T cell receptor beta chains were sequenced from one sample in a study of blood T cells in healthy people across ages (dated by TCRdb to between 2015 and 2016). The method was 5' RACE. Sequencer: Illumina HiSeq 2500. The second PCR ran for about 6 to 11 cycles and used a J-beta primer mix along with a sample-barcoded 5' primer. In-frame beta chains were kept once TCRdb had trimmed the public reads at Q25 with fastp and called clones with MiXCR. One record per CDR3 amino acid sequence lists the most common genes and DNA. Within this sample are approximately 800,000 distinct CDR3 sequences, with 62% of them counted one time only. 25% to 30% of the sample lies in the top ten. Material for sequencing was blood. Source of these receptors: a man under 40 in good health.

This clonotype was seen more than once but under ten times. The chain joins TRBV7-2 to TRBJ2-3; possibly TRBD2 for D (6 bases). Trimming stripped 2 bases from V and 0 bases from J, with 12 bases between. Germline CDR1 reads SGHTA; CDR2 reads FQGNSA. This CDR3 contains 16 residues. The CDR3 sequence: CASSLYGSGSTDTQYF. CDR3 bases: TGTGCCAGCAGCTTATATGGTAGCGGAAGCACAGATACGCAGTATTTT.

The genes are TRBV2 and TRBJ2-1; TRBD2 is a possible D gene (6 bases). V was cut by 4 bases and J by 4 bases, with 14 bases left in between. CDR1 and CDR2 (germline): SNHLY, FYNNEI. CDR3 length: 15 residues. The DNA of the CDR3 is TGTGCCAGCAGTGCGGGGGAAGGGGTTTACAATGAGCAGTTCTTC. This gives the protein CASSAGEGVYNEQFF.

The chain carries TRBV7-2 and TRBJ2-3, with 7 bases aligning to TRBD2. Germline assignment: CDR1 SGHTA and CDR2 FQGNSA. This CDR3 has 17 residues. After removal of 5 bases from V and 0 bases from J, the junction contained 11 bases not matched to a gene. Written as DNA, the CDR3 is TGTGCCAGCAGCCCGGATCTTTTGGGGGGGAGCACAGATACGCAGTATTTT. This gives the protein CASSPDLLGGSTDTQYF.

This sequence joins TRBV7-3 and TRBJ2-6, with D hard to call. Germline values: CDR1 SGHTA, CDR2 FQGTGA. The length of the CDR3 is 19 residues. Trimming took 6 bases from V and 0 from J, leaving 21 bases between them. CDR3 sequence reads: CASSSFSPRSSSGANVLTF. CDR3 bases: TGTGCCAGCAGTTCCTTCTCGCCGCGCAGCAGCTCTGGGGCCAACGTCCTGACTTTC.

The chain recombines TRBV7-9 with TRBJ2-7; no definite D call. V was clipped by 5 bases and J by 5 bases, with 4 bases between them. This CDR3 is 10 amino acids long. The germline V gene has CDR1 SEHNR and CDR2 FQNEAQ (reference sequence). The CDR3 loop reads CASSPNEQYF. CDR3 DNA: TGTGCCAGCAGCCCGAACGAGCAGTACTTC.

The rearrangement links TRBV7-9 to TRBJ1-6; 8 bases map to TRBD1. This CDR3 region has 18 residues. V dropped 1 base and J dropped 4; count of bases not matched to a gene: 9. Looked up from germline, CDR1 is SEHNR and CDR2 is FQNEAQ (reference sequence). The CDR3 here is CASSLDPGGTGYNSPLHF. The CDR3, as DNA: TGTGCCAGCAGCTTAGACCCAGGGGGCACGGGGTATAATTCACCCCTCCACTTT.

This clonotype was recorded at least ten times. The DNA of the CDR3 is TGTGCCAGCAGCTTATTCCCCCGGGGCACAGATACGCAGTATTTT. This encodes CASSLFPRGTDTQYF. V and J are TRBV7-2 and TRBJ2-3; D remains ambiguous. Trimming removed 2 bases at V and 1 base at J, with 10 bases between. Looked up from germline, CDR1 is SGHTA and CDR2 is FQGNSA. CDR3 size: 15 residues.

CDR3 in amino acids: CASSRQRETNTEAFF. Written as DNA, the CDR3 is TGTGCCAGCAGCCGCCAACGGGAGACGAACACTGAAGCTTTCTTT. The rearrangement links TRBV4-2 to TRBJ1-1; D is unresolved. The V and J ends lost 4 bases and 1 base respectively, with 13 bases between them. The CDR3 is 15 amino acids. The germline CDR1 and CDR2 sequences are LGHNA and YNFKEQ.

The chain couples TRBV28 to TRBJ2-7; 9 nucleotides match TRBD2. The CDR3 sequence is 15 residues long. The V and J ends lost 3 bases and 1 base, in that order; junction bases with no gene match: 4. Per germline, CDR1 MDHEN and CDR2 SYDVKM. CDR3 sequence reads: CASSFPLAGSYEQYF. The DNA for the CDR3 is TGTGCCAGCAGTTTTCCCCTAGCGGGGTCCTACGAGCAGTACTTC. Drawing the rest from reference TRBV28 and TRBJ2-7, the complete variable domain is DVKVTQSSRYLVKRTGEKVFLECVQDMDHENMFWYRQDPGLGLRLIYFSYDVKMKEKGDIPEGYSVSREKKERFSLILESASTNQTSMYLCASSFPLAGSYEQYFGPGTRLTVT.

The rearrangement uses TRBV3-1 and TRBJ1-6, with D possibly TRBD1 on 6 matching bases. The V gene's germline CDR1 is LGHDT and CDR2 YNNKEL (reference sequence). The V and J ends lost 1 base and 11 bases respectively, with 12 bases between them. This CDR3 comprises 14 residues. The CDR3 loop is CASSQGGQPAPLHF. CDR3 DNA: TGTGCCAGCAGCCAAGGAGGACAGCCGGCACCCCTCCACTTT.

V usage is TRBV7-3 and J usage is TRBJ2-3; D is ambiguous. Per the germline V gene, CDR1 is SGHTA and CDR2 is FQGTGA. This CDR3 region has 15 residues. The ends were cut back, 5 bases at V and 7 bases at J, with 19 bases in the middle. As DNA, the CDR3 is TGTGCCAGCAGCCCTCGTGACTCCCCGGTGCATACGCAGTATTTT. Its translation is CASSPRDSPVHTQYF.

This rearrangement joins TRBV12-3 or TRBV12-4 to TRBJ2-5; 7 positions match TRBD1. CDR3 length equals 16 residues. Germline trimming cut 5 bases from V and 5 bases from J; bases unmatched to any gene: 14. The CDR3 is CASSPQTGSSTETQYF. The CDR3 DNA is TGTGCCAGCAGTCCGCAGACAGGGAGTTCTACGGAGACCCAGTACTTC.

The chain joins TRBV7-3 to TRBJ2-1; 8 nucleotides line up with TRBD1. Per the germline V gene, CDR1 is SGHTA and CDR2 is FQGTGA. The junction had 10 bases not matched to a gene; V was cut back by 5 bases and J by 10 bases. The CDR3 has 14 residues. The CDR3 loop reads CASSPSTGAQEQFF. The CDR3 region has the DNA TGTGCCAGCAGCCCGTCGACAGGGGCGCAGGAGCAGTTCTTC.

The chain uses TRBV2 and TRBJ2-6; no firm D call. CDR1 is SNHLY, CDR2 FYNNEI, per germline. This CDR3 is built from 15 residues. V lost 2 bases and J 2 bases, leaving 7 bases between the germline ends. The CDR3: CASSETRAGANVLTF. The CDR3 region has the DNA TGTGCCAGCAGTGAAACAAGGGCTGGGGCCAACGTCCTGACTTTC.

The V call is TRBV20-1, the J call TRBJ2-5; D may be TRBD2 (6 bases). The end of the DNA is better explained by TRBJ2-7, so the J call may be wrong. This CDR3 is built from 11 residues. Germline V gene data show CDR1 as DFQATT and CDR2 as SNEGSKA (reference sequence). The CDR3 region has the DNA TGCAGTGCTAGGAAGGGAGGCGAGCAGTACTTC. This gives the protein CSARKGGEQYF.

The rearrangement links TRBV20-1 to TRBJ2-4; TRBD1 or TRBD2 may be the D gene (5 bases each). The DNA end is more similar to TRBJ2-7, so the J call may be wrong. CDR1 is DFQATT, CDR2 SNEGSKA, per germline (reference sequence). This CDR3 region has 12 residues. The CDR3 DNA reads TGCAGTGCTACCGGGACCCCTTACGAGCAGTACTTC. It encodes CSATGTPYEQYF.

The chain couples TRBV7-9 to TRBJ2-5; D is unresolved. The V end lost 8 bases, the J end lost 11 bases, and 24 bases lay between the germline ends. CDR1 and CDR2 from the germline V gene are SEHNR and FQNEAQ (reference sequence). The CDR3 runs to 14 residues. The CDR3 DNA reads TGTGCCAGCTATGAGCAGGTCGGGTACAATGAGCAGTACTTC. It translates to CASYEQVGYNEQYF.

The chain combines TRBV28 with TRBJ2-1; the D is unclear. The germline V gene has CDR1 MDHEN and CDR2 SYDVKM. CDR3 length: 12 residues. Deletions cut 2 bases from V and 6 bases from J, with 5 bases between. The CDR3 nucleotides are TGTGCCAGCAGTTTACTCCTCAATGAGCAGTTCTTC. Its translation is CASSLLLNEQFF.

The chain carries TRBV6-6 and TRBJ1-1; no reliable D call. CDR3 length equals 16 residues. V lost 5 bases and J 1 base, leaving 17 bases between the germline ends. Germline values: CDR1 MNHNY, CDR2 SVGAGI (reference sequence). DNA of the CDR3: TGTGCCAGCAGTGGCCGGGTCCAAACGGGGAACACTGAAGCTTTCTTT. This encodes CASSGRVQTGNTEAFF.

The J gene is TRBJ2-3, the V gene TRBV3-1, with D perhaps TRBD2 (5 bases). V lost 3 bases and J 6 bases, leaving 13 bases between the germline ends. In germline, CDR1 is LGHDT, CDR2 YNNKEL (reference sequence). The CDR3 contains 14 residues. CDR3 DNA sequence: TGTGCCAGCAGCCACCCCCGGGATCCCGATACGCAGTATTTT. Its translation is CASSHPRDPDTQYF.

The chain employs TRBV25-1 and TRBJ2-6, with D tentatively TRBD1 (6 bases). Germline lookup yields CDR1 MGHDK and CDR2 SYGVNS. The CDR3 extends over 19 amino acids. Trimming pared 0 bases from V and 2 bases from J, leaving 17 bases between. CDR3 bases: TGTGCCAGCAGTGAATATGACAGGCAGTCTATAGCTGGGGCCAACGTCCTGACTTTC. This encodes CASSEYDRQSIAGANVLTF.

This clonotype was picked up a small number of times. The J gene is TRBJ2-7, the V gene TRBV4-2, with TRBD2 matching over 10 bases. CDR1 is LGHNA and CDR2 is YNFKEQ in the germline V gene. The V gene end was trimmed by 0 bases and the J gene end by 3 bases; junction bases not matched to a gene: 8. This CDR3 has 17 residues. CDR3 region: CASSQDVLAGANYEQYF. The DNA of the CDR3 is TGTGCCAGCAGCCAAGATGTCCTAGCGGGGGCTAACTACGAGCAGTACTTC.

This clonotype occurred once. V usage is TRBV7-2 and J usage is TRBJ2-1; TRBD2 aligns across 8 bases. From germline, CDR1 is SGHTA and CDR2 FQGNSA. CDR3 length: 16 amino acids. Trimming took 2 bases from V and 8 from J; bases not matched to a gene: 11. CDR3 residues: CASSLYTGGYEDEQFF. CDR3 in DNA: TGTGCCAGCAGCTTATATACGGGGGGGTATGAGGATGAGCAGTTCTTC.